What follows describes a single T cell receptor beta chain. The sample has other DNA sequences that encode this CDR3 too. Libraries were prepared by immunoSEQ multiplex PCR; TCRdb keeps only in-frame clonotypes and omits some of them. The sample lists millions of clones, 90% to 95% occurring once. The germline gives CDR1 KGHSH, CDR2 LQKENI. This CDR3 spans 14 amino acids. Trimming cost V 3 bases and J 5 bases; bases outside gene matches: 5. This specimen belongs to a study of shared clonotypes between healthy human individuals. All participating donors were Caucasian adults from Nashville, Tennessee. The chain employs TRBV18 and TRBJ2-5; 8 bases are a match to TRBD1. The sequence was collected from a man between 18 and 35 years old in good health. The sample comprised naive CD4+ T cells sorted from blood. Subset reported: CD45RA+ positively selected. This chain's CDR3 is CASSPQGAGETQYF. The CDR3, as DNA: TGTGCCAGCTCACCGCAGGGGGCAGGGGAGACCCAGTACTTC.